This TCR beta chain was found in a study of blood T cell repertoires in COVID-19. Study-wide context: COVID-19 samples collected from the United States, Italy and Spain covered acute and convalescent phases. In each case, the material was cDNA or gDNA derived from T cells, B-cell-depleted T cells, or PBMCs.

Germline V CDR1 and CDR2: SGHTA, FQGNSA. The CDR3 is made up of 14 amino acids. V was pared by 6 bases and J by 4 bases, with 5 bases of the junction left unmatched. Original data processing: The authors estimated nucleated cell counts from reference gene primer amplification. Profiled with immunoSEQ multiplex PCR; TCRdb holds only in-frame clones, not every one. The V and J calls and clone size were taken over from that table, and D and trimming were inferred from the DNA. The profile shows over 300,000 clones, about 91% of them singletons. This TCR was recovered from a woman aged 40 to 50 who had recovered from COVID-19. V usage is TRBV7-2 and J usage is TRBJ1-4; 7 bases map to TRBD1. Material for sequencing was PBMCs or T cells enriched from blood (not recorded which). The CDR3 loop is CASRRQGINEKLFF. For the CDR3, the DNA is TGTGCCAGCAGACGACAGGGCATTAATGAAAAACTGTTTTTT.